A selection of T cell receptor beta chains follows, all from one sample in a study of shared clonotypes between healthy human individuals. The table came from immunoSEQ multiplex PCR; TCRdb's copy has only in-frame clones and leaves some out. This sample has about 2 million clones, with approximately 94% found just once. Sequencing was carried out using naive CD8+ T cells sorted from blood. The receptors here all came from a young man in good health. The CDR3 runs from the conserved cysteine through the conserved F or W. Each record gives: J gene, V gene, D gene, clone size, CDR3 DNA, CDR3 protein. A D gene is named only where the DNA matches it firmly. A clone size is listed for some rows: how often the clone was seen (once, few, many), or a class if it is expanded.

j_gene: TRBJ2-7
v_gene: TRBV5-6
d_gene: TRBD2
abundance: -
CDR3nt: TGTGCCAGCAGCTTGGAGCTAGCGGGGGGGAACTACGAGCAGTACTTC
CDR3aa: CASSLELAGGNYEQYF

j_gene: TRBJ2-7
v_gene: TRBV13
d_gene: TRBD2
abundance: once
CDR3nt: TGTGCCAGCAGCCCTCCTGTCGGTAGCGGGGAGTCCTACGAGCAGTACTTC
CDR3aa: CASSPPVGSGESYEQYF

j_gene: TRBJ2-1
v_gene: TRBV15
d_gene: -
abundance: -
CDR3nt: TGTGCCACCAGCCCGCCGGACTACAATGAGCAGTTCTTC
CDR3aa: CATSPPDYNEQFF

j_gene: TRBJ1-5
v_gene: TRBV18
d_gene: -
abundance: -
CDR3nt: TGTGCCAGCTCACCTTCCCCAGATATGGGGAAAGATCAGCCCCAGCATTTT
CDR3aa: CASSPSPDMGKDQPQHF

j_gene: TRBJ2-7
v_gene: TRBV27
d_gene: TRBD1
abundance: -
CDR3nt: TGTGCCAGCAGTCCGGCGGACAGGACCTACGAGCAGTACTTC
CDR3aa: CASSPADRTYEQYF

j_gene: TRBJ1-2
v_gene: TRBV10-3
d_gene: -
abundance: -
CDR3nt: TGTGCCATCAGTCTTATCGACACGGCCCGGGATGGCTACACCTTC
CDR3aa: CAISLIDTARDGYTF

j_gene: TRBJ2-2
v_gene: TRBV27
d_gene: -
abundance: -
CDR3nt: TGTGCCAGCAGTTTAGGTAGCGGGGAGCTGTTTTTT
CDR3aa: CASSLGSGELFF

j_gene: TRBJ2-1
v_gene: TRBV4-3
d_gene: TRBD2
abundance: -
CDR3nt: TGCGCCAGCAGCCAAGAGTCCAGCGGGAGAGGTCTTGAGCAGTTCTTC
CDR3aa: CASSQESSGRGLEQFF

j_gene: TRBJ2-7
v_gene: TRBV7-6
d_gene: TRBD2
abundance: -
CDR3nt: TGTGCCAGCAGCGGGGAAGCGGGAGGGGGTTCCGAGCAGTACTTC
CDR3aa: CASSGEAGGGSEQYF

j_gene: TRBJ1-2
v_gene: TRBV10-1
d_gene: -
abundance: once
CDR3nt: TGCGCCAGCAGTGATGCAGGCCCACGGGGCTACACCTTC
CDR3aa: CASSDAGPRGYTF

j_gene: TRBJ2-2
v_gene: TRBV27
d_gene: -
abundance: -
CDR3nt: TGTGCCAGCAGTTTCCCTCCCGGGGAGCTGTTTTTT
CDR3aa: CASSFPPGELFF

j_gene: TRBJ2-7
v_gene: TRBV27
d_gene: TRBD2
abundance: -
CDR3nt: TGTGCCAGCAGTTTTTTAGCGGGAGGTTACGAGCAGTACTTC
CDR3aa: CASSFLAGGYEQYF

j_gene: TRBJ1-3
v_gene: TRBV30
d_gene: -
abundance: -
CDR3nt: TGTGCCTTTTGGGGGCAGGGAAACACCATATATTTT
CDR3aa: CAFWGQGNTIYF

j_gene: TRBJ2-2
v_gene: TRBV4-2
d_gene: -
abundance: -
CDR3nt: TGTGCCAGCAGCCAAGATGGGAGCACCGGGGAGCTGTTTTTT
CDR3aa: CASSQDGSTGELFF

j_gene: TRBJ1-1
v_gene: TRBV27
d_gene: -
abundance: -
CDR3nt: TGTGCCAGCAGTTTAGCCGGCCCAAACACTGAAGCTTTCTTT
CDR3aa: CASSLAGPNTEAFF

j_gene: TRBJ2-5
v_gene: TRBV29-1
d_gene: -
abundance: -
CDR3nt: TGCAGCGTTTGGATAGGTCTGGAGGAGACCCAGTACTTC
CDR3aa: CSVWIGLEETQYF

j_gene: TRBJ2-7
v_gene: TRBV27
d_gene: -
abundance: -
CDR3nt: TGTGCCAGCAGTCTCTCGGGCGTGGGACTCTACGAGCAGTACTTC
CDR3aa: CASSLSGVGLYEQYF

j_gene: TRBJ1-1
v_gene: TRBV6-1
d_gene: -
abundance: -
CDR3nt: TGTGCCGGATCCCTGGGGAAGAACACTGAAGCTTTCTTT
CDR3aa: CAGSLGKNTEAFF

j_gene: TRBJ1-5
v_gene: TRBV5-6
d_gene: -
abundance: -
CDR3nt: TGTGCCAGCAGCCTTGGGGGTAATAGCAATCAGCCCCAGCATTTT
CDR3aa: CASSLGGNSNQPQHF

j_gene: TRBJ2-2
v_gene: TRBV27
d_gene: -
abundance: -
CDR3nt: TGTGCCAGCAGTTTACTCGGTTCCACCGGGGAGCTGTTTTTT
CDR3aa: CASSLLGSTGELFF

j_gene: TRBJ2-7
v_gene: TRBV15
d_gene: TRBD1
abundance: -
CDR3nt: TGTGCCACCAGCAACAAGCTTCGGGGACAGGGCTCCTACGAGCAGTACTTC
CDR3aa: CATSNKLRGQGSYEQYF

j_gene: TRBJ2-5
v_gene: TRBV6-1
d_gene: -
abundance: -
CDR3nt: TGTGCCAGCAGTCCTTTGCGGGGGCCCCAAGAGACCCAGTACTTC
CDR3aa: CASSPLRGPQETQYF

j_gene: TRBJ2-2
v_gene: TRBV7-7
d_gene: -
abundance: -
CDR3nt: TGTGCTAGCAGCTTAGAAGCAGGGCTGAACACCGGGGAGCTGTTTTTT
CDR3aa: CASSLEAGLNTGELFF

j_gene: TRBJ2-7
v_gene: TRBV27
d_gene: TRBD1
abundance: once
CDR3nt: TGTGCCAGCAGTTTCAGTGTGGGACAGCCCTACGAGCAGTACTTC
CDR3aa: CASSFSVGQPYEQYF

j_gene: TRBJ2-7
v_gene: TRBV6-1
d_gene: TRBD1
abundance: -
CDR3nt: TGTGCCAGCAGTGGAGGACAGGGGATCTCCTACGAGCAGTACTTC
CDR3aa: CASSGGQGISYEQYF

j_gene: TRBJ1-1
v_gene: TRBV30
d_gene: -
abundance: -
CDR3nt: TGTGCCTGGAGACTGGGGCATGTCGAAGCTTTCTTT
CDR3aa: CAWRLGHVEAFF

j_gene: TRBJ1-6
v_gene: TRBV6-5
d_gene: TRBD1
abundance: -
CDR3nt: TGTGCCAGCAGTCCCGGACAGGGGGGATCACCCCTCCACTTT
CDR3aa: CASSPGQGGSPLHF

j_gene: TRBJ1-1
v_gene: TRBV28
d_gene: TRBD1
abundance: once
CDR3nt: TGTGCCAGCAGTCGACAGGGGGCCACTGAAGCTTTCTTT
CDR3aa: CASSRQGATEAFF

j_gene: TRBJ1-3
v_gene: TRBV30
d_gene: TRBD1
abundance: -
CDR3nt: TGTGCCTGGGCAGGGGGAGGAAACACCATATATTTT
CDR3aa: CAWAGGGNTIYF

j_gene: TRBJ1-1
v_gene: TRBV5-6
d_gene: -
abundance: -
CDR3nt: TGTGCCAGCACCCTCTGGGGGGCGAACACTGAAGCTTTCTTT
CDR3aa: CASTLWGANTEAFF

j_gene: TRBJ2-1
v_gene: TRBV7-6
d_gene: TRBD2
abundance: once
CDR3nt: TGTGCCAGCAGCGCAACTAGCGGGATCGGAAATGAGCAGTTCTTC
CDR3aa: CASSATSGIGNEQFF

j_gene: TRBJ2-6
v_gene: TRBV4-1
d_gene: -
abundance: -
CDR3nt: TGCGCCAGCAGCCAAGATCTGGCAGTCTCTGGGGCCAACGTCCTGACTTTC
CDR3aa: CASSQDLAVSGANVLTF

j_gene: TRBJ2-2
v_gene: TRBV9
d_gene: -
abundance: -
CDR3nt: TGTGCCAGCAGCGTATATGGGAGGGGGAGCGGGGAGCTGTTTTTT
CDR3aa: CASSVYGRGSGELFF

j_gene: TRBJ2-1
v_gene: TRBV30
d_gene: TRBD2
abundance: -
CDR3nt: TGTGCCTGGACACTAGCGGGGGCCTACAATGAGCAGTTCTTC
CDR3aa: CAWTLAGAYNEQFF

j_gene: TRBJ2-3
v_gene: TRBV6-6
d_gene: TRBD1
abundance: -
CDR3nt: TGTGCCAGCAGTCAGGGACAGGGGAGCACAGATACGCAGTATTTT
CDR3aa: CASSQGQGSTDTQYF

j_gene: TRBJ1-6
v_gene: TRBV7-2
d_gene: -
abundance: -
CDR3nt: TGTGCCAGCAGCTTCGGCTCGAGCTCCTATAATTCACCCCTCCACTTT
CDR3aa: CASSFGSSSYNSPLHF

j_gene: TRBJ2-3
v_gene: TRBV7-9
d_gene: TRBD2
abundance: -
CDR3nt: TGTGCCAGCAGCTCAGGACTAGCGGGCCGCACAGATACGCAGTATTTT
CDR3aa: CASSSGLAGRTDTQYF

j_gene: TRBJ2-5
v_gene: TRBV10-3
d_gene: -
abundance: once
CDR3nt: TGTGCCATCAGTGAGTTTGCGGAGGAGGGAAATTCAGGAGAGACCCAGTACTTC
CDR3aa: CAISEFAEEGNSGETQYF

j_gene: TRBJ2-5
v_gene: TRBV7-6
d_gene: TRBD2
abundance: -
CDR3nt: TGTGCCAGCAGCTTAACCCTAGCGGGAGGGGAGTACCAAGAGACCCAGTACTTC
CDR3aa: CASSLTLAGGEYQETQYF

j_gene: TRBJ2-7
v_gene: TRBV7-2
d_gene: -
abundance: -
CDR3nt: TGTGCCAGCGGAGGTGCCAGCTCCTACGAGCAGTACTTC
CDR3aa: CASGGASSYEQYF

j_gene: TRBJ2-7
v_gene: TRBV27
d_gene: -
abundance: -
CDR3nt: TGTGCCAGCAGTTTATCGGGGTACCCCCTCACCTACGAGCAGTACTTC
CDR3aa: CASSLSGYPLTYEQYF

j_gene: TRBJ2-1
v_gene: TRBV11-2
d_gene: TRBD1
abundance: -
CDR3nt: TGTGCCAGCAGCCCGGTTTGGGGACAGGGCAGAAATGAGCAGTTCTTC
CDR3aa: CASSPVWGQGRNEQFF

j_gene: TRBJ2-3
v_gene: TRBV27
d_gene: -
abundance: -
CDR3nt: TGTGCCAGCAGTTTCGTCAGGGGCACAGATACGCAGTATTTT
CDR3aa: CASSFVRGTDTQYF

j_gene: TRBJ1-5
v_gene: TRBV14
d_gene: TRBD1
abundance: -
CDR3nt: TGTGCCAGCACCCGGGACAGGATAAATCAGCCCCAGCATTTT
CDR3aa: CASTRDRINQPQHF

j_gene: TRBJ1-1
v_gene: TRBV27
d_gene: -
abundance: -
CDR3nt: TGTGCCAGCACTCGGACCGGGCGTACTGAAGCTTTCTTT
CDR3aa: CASTRTGRTEAFF